The 16 T cell receptor beta chains given below trace back to one sample, sequenced in a study of cytomegalovirus exposure and HLA in healthy donors. Amplification used 60 Vbeta primers and 13 Jbeta primers. The repertoire was sequenced with immunoSEQ multiplex PCR; TCRdb's copy has only in-frame clones and lacks some. The sample comprises over 100,000 clones, approximately 10% of which are singletons, and about 6.7% rests with the top ten. Sequenced input: PBMCs. The receptors stem from a woman between 40 and 50 years old in good health and CMV-seropositive.

This clone was observed a handful of times. This chain joins TRBV5-5 and TRBJ1-5, with 7 bases matching TRBD1. Germline V gene data show CDR1 as SGHKS and CDR2 as YYEKEE (reference sequence). CDR3 size: 14 residues. After removal of 1 base from V and 4 bases from J, the junction contained 2 bases not matched to a gene. The CDR3 spells CASSLQQGNQPQHF. CDR3 in DNA: TGTGCCAGCAGCTTGCAACAGGGGAATCAGCCCCAGCATTTT.

A few counts support this clone. V is TRBV6-5 and J is TRBJ1-2; D unclear. V shed 6 bases and J shed 5 bases, with 13 bases lying between them. Germline V CDR1 and CDR2: MNHEY, SVGAGI. This CDR3 is built from 13 residues. The CDR3 loop reads CASRTSSSYGYTF. In nucleotides, the CDR3 is TGTGCCAGCAGGACTTCTTCATCATATGGCTACACCTTC.

This clone has a handful of counts. The J gene is TRBJ1-4, the V gene TRBV9, with 7 positions matching TRBD1. The V segment lost 4 bases and the J segment 7 bases; nucleotides outside the gene matches: 10. The germline V gene has CDR1 SGDLS and CDR2 YYNGEE. This CDR3 comprises 15 residues. The CDR3 region is CASSPRQGFTEKLFF. CDR3 nucleotides: TGTGCCAGCAGCCCGCGACAGGGCTTTACTGAAAAACTGTTTTTT.

J is TRBJ2-1 and V is TRBV4-3, with TRBD1 matching over 8 bases. The CDR3 has 16 residues. V lost 0 bases, J lost 8 bases, and 9 bases stayed unmatched. Germline-derived CDR1 and CDR2 are LGHNA and YSLEER. The CDR3: CASSQEDRGQVYEQFF. The CDR3 DNA is TGCGCCAGCAGCCAAGAGGATAGGGGACAGGTATATGAGCAGTTCTTC.

This clone was detected a few times. This chain joins TRBV11-3 and TRBJ2-2, with 7 bases fitting TRBD1. Germline V CDR1 and CDR2: SGHNT, YENEEA. V gave up 5 bases and J gave up 7 bases; unmatched junction bases: 7. This CDR3 comprises 14 residues. CDR3 in DNA: TGTGCCAGCAGCACGACAGGGTACAGCGGGGAGCTGTTTTTT. Amino acids: CASSTTGYSGELFF. Complete variable domain (other parts from reference TRBV11-3 and TRBJ2-2): EAGVVQSPRYKIIEKKQPVAFWCNPISGHNTLYWYLQNLGQGPELLIRYENEEAVDDSQLPKDRFSAERLKGVDSTLKIQPAELGDSAVYLCASSTTGYSGELFFGEGSRLTVL.

The J gene is TRBJ1-1, the V gene TRBV7-3, with a weak D call TRBD1 (5 bases). Germline lookup yields CDR1 SGHTA and CDR2 FQGTGA. This CDR3 is 13 amino acids long. V gave up 1 base and J gave up 4 bases, with 7 bases separating them. As DNA, the CDR3 is TGTGCCAGCAGCTTAAAGGGGATCACTGAAGCTTTCTTT. Residues: CASSLKGITEAFF.

This clone was seen a handful of times. The chain employs TRBV5-4 and TRBJ2-5; D is possibly TRBD2 (6 bases). Trimming took 3 bases from V and 3 from J, leaving 18 bases between them. Germline V CDR1 and CDR2: SGHNT, YYREEE (reference sequence). The CDR3 is 16 residues long. CDR3 nucleotide sequence: TGTGCCAGCAGCTGGAGCGGGTCCGCTAGAAAAGAGACCCAGTACTTC. This translates into CASSWSGSARKETQYF.

This clone was counted a few times. The chain uses TRBV9 and TRBJ2-3; D ambiguous. CDR3 length equals 14 residues. Germline V lookup: CDR1 SGDLS, CDR2 YYNGEE. Trimming cost V 4 bases and J 2 bases, with 11 bases left between them. In DNA form, the CDR3 reads TGTGCCAGCAGCCCCGAGGCCTACACAGATACGCAGTATTTT. It is translated as CASSPEAYTDTQYF. The whole variable domain, filled in from reference TRBV9 and TRBJ2-3, reads DSGVTQTPKHLITATGQRVTLRCSPRSGDLSVYWYQQSLDQGLQFLIQYYNGEERAKGNILERFSAQQFPDLHSELNLSSLELGDSALYFCASSPEAYTDTQYFGPGTRLTVL.

This clone was detected only a few times. The chain couples TRBV5-1 to TRBJ2-1; 10 positions match TRBD1. Per the germline V gene, CDR1 is SGHRS and CDR2 is YFSETQ. This CDR3 region has 15 residues. The V segment lost 0 bases and the J segment 5 bases; nucleotides outside the gene matches: 2. CDR3 region: CASSLVGQGNNEQFF. CDR3 in DNA: TGCGCCAGCAGCTTGGTGGGACAGGGGAACAATGAGCAGTTCTTC.

This CDR3 reads CASSLDSYGYTF. CDR3 DNA: TGCGCCAGCAGCTTGGACAGCTATGGCTACACCTTC. The genes are TRBV5-1 and TRBJ1-2; D not resolved. Trimming removed 0 bases at V and 4 bases at J, with 4 bases between. CDR3 length: 12 amino acids. Germline values: CDR1 SGHRS, CDR2 YFSETQ. Complete variable domain (other parts from reference TRBV5-1 and TRBJ1-2): KAGVTQTPRYLIKTRGQQVTLSCSPISGHRSVSWYQQTPGQGLQFLFEYFSETQRNKGNFPGRFSGRQFSNSRSEMNVSTLELGDSALYLCASSLDSYGYTFGSGTRLTVV.

This clone was picked up a small number of times. The chain joins TRBV2 to TRBJ2-7; 9 positions match TRBD1. CDR1 SNHLY and CDR2 FYNNEI come from the germline V gene. CDR3 length equals 16 residues. V was clipped by 5 bases and J by 1 base; unmatched bases: 9. Here the CDR3 reads CASSSPTGTGSYEQYF. The CDR3 DNA is TGTGCCAGCAGTTCACCAACCGGGACAGGGTCCTACGAGCAGTACTTC.

This clone was picked up a small number of times. V and J are TRBV29-1 and TRBJ1-2, with D unclear. In germline, CDR1 is SQVTM, CDR2 ANQGSEA. The CDR3 is 11 residues long. V shed 7 bases and J shed 1 base, with 7 bases lying between them. The CDR3 region is CSGGDNYGYTF. The CDR3 DNA is TGCAGCGGGGGAGATAACTATGGCTACACCTTC.

V usage is TRBV2 and J usage is TRBJ2-5; 11 positions agree with TRBD2. V lost 6 bases to trimming and J lost 1 base; unmatched junction nucleotides: 13. This CDR3 comprises 18 residues. Germline CDR1 is SNHLY and CDR2 is FYNNEI. The CDR3 region is CASRPGTSGTAAQETQYF. The CDR3 DNA reads TGTGCCAGCAGACCCGGGACTAGCGGAACGGCAGCCCAAGAGACCCAGTACTTC.

This clone was counted only a few times. The gene calls are TRBV5-1 and TRBJ1-6, with TRBD1 identical over 9 bases. This CDR3 spans 17 amino acids. Trimming at V came to 3 bases and at J to 8 bases, leaving 12 bases not matched to a gene. Germline-derived CDR1 and CDR2 are SGHRS and YFSETQ. CDR3: CASSYTPGQGSDSPLHF. The CDR3 nucleotides are TGCGCCAGCAGCTATACCCCGGGACAGGGATCGGATTCACCCCTCCACTTT.

CDR3 in DNA: TGTGCCAGCAGCGCCCTTGACAGAGAAGAGACCCAGTACTTC. Residues: CASSALDREETQYF. This sequence joins TRBV11-1 and TRBJ2-5; D possibly corresponds to TRBD1 (5 bases). The germline CDR1 and CDR2 sequences are SGHAT and FQDESV (reference sequence). The V end was cut by 5 bases, the J end by 3 bases, with 13 bases between. This CDR3 is built from 14 residues.

CDR3 nucleotide sequence: TGTGCCAGCAGTGACGGTGTGTGGGCGGGGGGGCCAGATACGCAGTATTTT. Translated: CASSDGVWAGGPDTQYF. The chain has TRBV6-1 and TRBJ2-3; 9 bases align to TRBD2. This CDR3 contains 17 residues. CDR1 MNHNS and CDR2 SASEGT come from the germline V gene. Losses at the gene ends were 3 bases for V and 4 bases for J; bases not matched to a gene: 11.